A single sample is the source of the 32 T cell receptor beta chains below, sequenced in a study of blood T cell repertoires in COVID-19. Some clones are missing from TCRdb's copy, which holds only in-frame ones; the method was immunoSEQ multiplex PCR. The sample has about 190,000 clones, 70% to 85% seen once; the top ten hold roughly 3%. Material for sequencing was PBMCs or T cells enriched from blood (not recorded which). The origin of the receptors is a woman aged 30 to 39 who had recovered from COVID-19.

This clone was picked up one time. The CDR3 DNA reads TGTGCCAGCAGCTTGGAGGGAGGAAATGAAAAACTGTTTTTT. Amino acid sequence: CASSLEGGNEKLFF. The V and J genes are TRBV5-4 and TRBJ1-4; D remains ambiguous. The CDR3 consists of 14 residues. In germline, CDR1 is SGHNT, CDR2 YYREEE (reference sequence). The germline V and J ends were trimmed by 0 bases and 5 bases, with 8 bases remaining between them.

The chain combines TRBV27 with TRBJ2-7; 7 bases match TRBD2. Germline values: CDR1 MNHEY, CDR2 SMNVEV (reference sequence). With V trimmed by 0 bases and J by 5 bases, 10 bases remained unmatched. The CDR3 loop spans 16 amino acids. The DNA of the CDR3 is TGTGCCAGCAGTTTATCGGGGGGGGGAGTCTACGACGAGCAGTACGTC. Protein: CASSLSGGGVYDEQYV.

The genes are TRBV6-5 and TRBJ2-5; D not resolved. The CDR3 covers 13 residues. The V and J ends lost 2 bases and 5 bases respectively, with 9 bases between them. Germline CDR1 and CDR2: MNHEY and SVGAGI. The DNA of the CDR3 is TGTGCCAGCAGTTACCGGTTATTGGAGACCCAGTACTTC. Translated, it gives CASSYRLLETQYF.

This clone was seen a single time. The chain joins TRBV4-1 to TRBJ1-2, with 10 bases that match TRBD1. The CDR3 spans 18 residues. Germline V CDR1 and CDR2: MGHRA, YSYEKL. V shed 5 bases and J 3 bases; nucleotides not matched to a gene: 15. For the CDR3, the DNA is TGCGCCAGCAGCTTTGACCAGGGACAGGGGAGGGGAGACTATGGCTACACCTTC. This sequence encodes CASSFDQGQGRGDYGYTF.

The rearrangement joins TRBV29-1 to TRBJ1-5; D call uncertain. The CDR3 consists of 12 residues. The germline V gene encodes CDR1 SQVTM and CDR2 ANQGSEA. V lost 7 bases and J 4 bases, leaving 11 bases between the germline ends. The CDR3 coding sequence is TGCAGCGCCGCACAGCAAAATCAGCCCCAGCATTTT. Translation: CSAAQQNQPQHF.

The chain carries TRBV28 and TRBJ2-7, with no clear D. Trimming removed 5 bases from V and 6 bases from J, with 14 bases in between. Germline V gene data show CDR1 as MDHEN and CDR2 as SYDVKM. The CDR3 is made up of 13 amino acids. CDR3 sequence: CASSPGDTTEQYF. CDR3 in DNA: TGTGCCAGCAGTCCAGGCGACACCACCGAGCAGTACTTC. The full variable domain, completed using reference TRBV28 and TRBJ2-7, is DVKVTQSSRYLVKRTGEKVFLECVQDMDHENMFWYRQDPGLGLRLIYFSYDVKMKEKGDIPEGYSVSREKKERFSLILESASTNQTSMYLCASSPGDTTEQYFGPGTRLTVT.

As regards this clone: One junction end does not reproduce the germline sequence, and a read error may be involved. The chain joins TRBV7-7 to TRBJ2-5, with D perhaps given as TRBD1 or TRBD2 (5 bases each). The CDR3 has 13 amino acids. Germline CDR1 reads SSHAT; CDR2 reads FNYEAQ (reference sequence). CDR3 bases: TGTGCTAGCAGCTTAGAGGGGTTGGGGACCCAGTACTTC. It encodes CASSLEGLGTQYF.

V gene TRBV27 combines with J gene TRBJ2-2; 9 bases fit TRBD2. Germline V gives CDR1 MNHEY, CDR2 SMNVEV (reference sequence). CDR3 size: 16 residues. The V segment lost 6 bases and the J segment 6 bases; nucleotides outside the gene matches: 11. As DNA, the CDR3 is TGTGCCAGCAGCCGGAGATTAGCGGGAGACGCCGGGGAGCTGTTTTTT. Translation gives CASSRRLAGDAGELFF.

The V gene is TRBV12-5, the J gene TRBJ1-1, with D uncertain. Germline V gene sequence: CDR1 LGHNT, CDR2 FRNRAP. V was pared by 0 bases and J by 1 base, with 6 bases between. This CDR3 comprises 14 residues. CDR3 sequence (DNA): TGTGCTAGTGGTTTGGTACGCGGGAACACTGAAGCTTTCTTT. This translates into CASGLVRGNTEAFF.

CDR3 region: CASSEAPTGAGAGNTIYF. CDR3 nucleotide sequence: TGTGCCAGCAGTGAAGCTCCGACAGGGGCAGGCGCTGGAAACACCATATATTTT. The chain carries TRBV6-1 and TRBJ1-3; 8 nucleotides match TRBD1. The length of the CDR3 is 18 residues. The V gene end was trimmed by 0 bases and the J gene end by 2 bases; junction bases not matched to a gene: 9. CDR1 is MNHNS, CDR2 SASEGT, per germline.

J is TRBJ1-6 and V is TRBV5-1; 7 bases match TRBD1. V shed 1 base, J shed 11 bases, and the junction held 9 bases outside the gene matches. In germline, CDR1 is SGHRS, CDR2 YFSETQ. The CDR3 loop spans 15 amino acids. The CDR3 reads CASSLNLQGSAPLHF. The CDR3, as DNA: TGCGCCAGCAGCTTGAACCTACAGGGGTCGGCACCCCTCCACTTT.

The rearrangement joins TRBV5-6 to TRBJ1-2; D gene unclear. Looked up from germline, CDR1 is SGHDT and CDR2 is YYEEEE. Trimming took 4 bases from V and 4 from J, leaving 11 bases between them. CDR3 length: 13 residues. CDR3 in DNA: TGTGCCAGCAGCCAGCCTCTAGGCTATGGCTACACCTTC. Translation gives CASSQPLGYGYTF.

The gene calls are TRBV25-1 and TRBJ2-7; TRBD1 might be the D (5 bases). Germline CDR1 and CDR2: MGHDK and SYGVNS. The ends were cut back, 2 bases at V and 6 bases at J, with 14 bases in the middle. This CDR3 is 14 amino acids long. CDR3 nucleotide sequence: TGTGCCAGCAGTGAAAGTTATGCAGGGTTCGAGCAGTACTTC. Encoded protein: CASSESYAGFEQYF.

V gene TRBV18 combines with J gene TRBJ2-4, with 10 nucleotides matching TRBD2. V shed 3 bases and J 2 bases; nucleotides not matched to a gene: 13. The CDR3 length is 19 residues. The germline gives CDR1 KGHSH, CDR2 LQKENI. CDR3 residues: CASSPAASGSWTSKNIQYF. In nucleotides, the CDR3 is TGTGCCAGCTCACCGGCGGCTAGCGGGAGTTGGACGTCCAAAAACATTCAGTACTTC.

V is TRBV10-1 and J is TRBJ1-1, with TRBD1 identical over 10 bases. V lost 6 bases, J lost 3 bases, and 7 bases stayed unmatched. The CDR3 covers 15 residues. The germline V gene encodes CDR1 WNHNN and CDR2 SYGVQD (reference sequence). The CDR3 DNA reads TGCGCCAGCAGCCCCGACGGGACAGGGGACACTGAAGCTTTCTTT. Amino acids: CASSPDGTGDTEAFF.

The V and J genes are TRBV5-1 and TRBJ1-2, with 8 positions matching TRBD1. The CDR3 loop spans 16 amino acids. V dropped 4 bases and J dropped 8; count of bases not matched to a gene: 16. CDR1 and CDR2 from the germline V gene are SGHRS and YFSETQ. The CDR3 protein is CASSGTGGLAGQGYTF. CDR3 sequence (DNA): TGCGCCAGCAGCGGAACAGGGGGTCTGGCTGGTCAAGGCTACACCTTC.

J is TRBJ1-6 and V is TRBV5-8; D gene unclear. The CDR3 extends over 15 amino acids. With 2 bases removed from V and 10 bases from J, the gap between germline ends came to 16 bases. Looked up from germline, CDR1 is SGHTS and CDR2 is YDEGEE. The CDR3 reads CASSFARVTSSPLHF. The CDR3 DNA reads TGTGCCAGCAGCTTTGCGAGGGTAACGAGCTCACCCCTCCACTTT.

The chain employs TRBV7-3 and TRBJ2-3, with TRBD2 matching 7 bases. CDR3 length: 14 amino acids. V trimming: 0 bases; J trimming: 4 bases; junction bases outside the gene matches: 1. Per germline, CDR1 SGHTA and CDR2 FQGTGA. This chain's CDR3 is CASSLTGGSDTQYF. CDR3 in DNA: TGTGCCAGCAGCTTAACGGGAGGGTCAGATACGCAGTATTTT.

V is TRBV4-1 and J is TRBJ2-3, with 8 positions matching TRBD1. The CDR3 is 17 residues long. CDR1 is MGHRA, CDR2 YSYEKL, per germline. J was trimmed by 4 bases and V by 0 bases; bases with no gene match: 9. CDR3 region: CASSQDGQGAYPDTQYF. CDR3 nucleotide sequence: TGCGCCAGCAGCCAAGATGGGCAGGGGGCTTACCCAGATACGCAGTATTTT.

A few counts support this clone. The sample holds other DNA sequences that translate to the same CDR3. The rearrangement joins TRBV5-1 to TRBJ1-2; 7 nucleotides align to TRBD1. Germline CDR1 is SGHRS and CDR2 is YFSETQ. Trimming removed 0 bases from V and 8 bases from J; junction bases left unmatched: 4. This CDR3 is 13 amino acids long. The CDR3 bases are TGCGCCAGCAGCTTGGCAGGGGGAGGCGGCTACACCTTC. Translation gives CASSLAGGGGYTF.

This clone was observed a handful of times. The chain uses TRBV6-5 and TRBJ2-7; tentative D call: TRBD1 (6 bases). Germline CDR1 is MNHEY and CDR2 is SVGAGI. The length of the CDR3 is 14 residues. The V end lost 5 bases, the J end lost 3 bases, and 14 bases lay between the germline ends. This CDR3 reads CASSRTDLNYEQYF. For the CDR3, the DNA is TGTGCCAGCAGTCGGACAGATCTCAACTACGAGCAGTACTTC.

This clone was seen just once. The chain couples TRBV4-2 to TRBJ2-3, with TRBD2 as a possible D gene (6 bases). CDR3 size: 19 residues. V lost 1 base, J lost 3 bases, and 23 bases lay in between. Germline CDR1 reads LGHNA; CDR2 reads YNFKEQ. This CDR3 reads CASSQGLGGTSLGTDTQYF. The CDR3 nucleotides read TGTGCCAGCAGCCAAGGATTGGGCGGGACCTCTTTAGGGACAGATACGCAGTATTTT.

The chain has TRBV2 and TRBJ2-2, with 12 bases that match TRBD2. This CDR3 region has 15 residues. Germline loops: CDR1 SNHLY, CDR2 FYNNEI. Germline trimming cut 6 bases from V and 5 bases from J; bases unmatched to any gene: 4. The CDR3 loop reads CASRGTSGRTGELFF. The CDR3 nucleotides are TGTGCCAGCAGGGGGACTAGCGGGCGTACCGGGGAGCTGTTTTTT.

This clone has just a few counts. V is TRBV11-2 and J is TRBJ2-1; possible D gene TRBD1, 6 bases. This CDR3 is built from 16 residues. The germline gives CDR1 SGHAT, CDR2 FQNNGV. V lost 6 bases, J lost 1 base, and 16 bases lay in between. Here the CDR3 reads CASSPARTVSYNEQFF. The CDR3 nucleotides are TGTGCCAGCAGTCCGGCCAGGACAGTATCCTACAATGAGCAGTTCTTC.

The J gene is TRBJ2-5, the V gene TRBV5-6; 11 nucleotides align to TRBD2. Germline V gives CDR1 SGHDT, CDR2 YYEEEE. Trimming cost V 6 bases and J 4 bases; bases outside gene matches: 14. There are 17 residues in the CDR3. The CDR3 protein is CASTPGLADAGGETQYF. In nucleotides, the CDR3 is TGTGCCAGCACCCCGGGACTAGCGGACGCCGGAGGAGAGACCCAGTACTTC.

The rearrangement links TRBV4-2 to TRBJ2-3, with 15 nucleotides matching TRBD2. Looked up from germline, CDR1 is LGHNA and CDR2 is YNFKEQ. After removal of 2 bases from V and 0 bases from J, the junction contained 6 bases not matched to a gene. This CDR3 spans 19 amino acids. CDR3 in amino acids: CASSQSGLAGGRSTDTQYF. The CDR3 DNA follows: TGTGCCAGCAGCCAATCGGGACTAGCGGGGGGACGAAGCACAGATACGCAGTATTTT.

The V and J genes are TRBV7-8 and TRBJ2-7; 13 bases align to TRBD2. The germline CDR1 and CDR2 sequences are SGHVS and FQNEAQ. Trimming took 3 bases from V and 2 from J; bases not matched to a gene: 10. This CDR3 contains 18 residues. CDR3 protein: CASSFPTFTSGGAYEQYV. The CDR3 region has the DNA TGTGCCAGCAGCTTTCCAACTTTCACTAGCGGGGGGGCCTACGAGCAGTACGTC.

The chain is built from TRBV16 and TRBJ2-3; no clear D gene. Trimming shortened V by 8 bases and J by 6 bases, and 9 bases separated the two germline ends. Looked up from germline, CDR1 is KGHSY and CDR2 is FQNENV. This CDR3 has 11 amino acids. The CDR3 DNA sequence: TGTGCCAGCCATGGAGCCGATACGCAGTATTTT. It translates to CASHGADTQYF.

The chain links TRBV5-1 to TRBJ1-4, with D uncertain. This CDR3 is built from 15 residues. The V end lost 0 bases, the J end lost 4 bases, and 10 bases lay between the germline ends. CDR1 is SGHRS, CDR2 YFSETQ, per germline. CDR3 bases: TGCGCCAGCAGCTTGGCCGGGGAGGGTAATGAAAAACTGTTTTTT. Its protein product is CASSLAGEGNEKLFF.

The CDR3 DNA reads TGTGCCATCAGAGACAGGGGGCCGCAGGACGAGCAGTACGTC. Residues: CAIRDRGPQDEQYV. This chain connects TRBV10-3 to TRBJ2-7; TRBD1 aligns across 10 bases. Germline V CDR1 and CDR2: ENHRY, SYGVKD. V dropped 6 bases and J dropped 5; count of bases not matched to a gene: 7. CDR3 length equals 14 residues.

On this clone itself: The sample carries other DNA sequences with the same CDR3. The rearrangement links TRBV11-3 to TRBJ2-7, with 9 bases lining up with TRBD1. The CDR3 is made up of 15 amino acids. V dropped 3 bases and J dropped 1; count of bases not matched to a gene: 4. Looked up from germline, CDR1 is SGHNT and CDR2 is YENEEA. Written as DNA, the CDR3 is TGTGCCAGCAGCTTCGGGACAGGGTCATCCTACGAGCAGTACTTC. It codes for CASSFGTGSSYEQYF.

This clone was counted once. CDR3 nucleotides: TGTGCCAGCAACCAGGGGGGAGCTAACTATGGCTACACCTTC. It translates to CASNQGGANYGYTF. The chain combines TRBV2 with TRBJ1-2; 7 bases agree with TRBD1. This CDR3 is 14 amino acids long. V lost 7 bases to trimming and J lost 0 bases; unmatched junction nucleotides: 5. Germline V gives CDR1 SNHLY, CDR2 FYNNEI. Full variable domain (remainder filled in from reference TRBV2 and TRBJ1-2): EPEVTQTPSHQVTQMGQEVILRCVPISNHLYFYWYRQILGQKVEFLVSFYNNEISEKSEIFDDQFSVERPDGSNFTLKIRSTKLEDSAMYFCASNQGGANYGYTFGSGTRLTVV.